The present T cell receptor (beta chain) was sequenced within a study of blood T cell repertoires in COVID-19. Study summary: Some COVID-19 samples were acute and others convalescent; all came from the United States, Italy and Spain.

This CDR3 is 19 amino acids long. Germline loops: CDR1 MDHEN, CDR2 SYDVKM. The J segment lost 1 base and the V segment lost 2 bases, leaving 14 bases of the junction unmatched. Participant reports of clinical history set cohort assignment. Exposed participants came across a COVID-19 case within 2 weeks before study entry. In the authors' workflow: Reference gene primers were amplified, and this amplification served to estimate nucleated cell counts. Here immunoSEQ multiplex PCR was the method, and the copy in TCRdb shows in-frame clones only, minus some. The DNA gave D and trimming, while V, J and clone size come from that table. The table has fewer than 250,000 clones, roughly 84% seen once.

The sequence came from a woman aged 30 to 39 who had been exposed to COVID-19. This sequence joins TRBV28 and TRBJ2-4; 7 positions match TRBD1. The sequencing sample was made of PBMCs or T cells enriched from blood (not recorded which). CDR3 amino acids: CASSLIGGDRVEAKNIQYF. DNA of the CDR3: TGTGCCAGCAGTTTAATAGGCGGAGACAGGGTAGAGGCCAAAAACATTCAGTACTTC.